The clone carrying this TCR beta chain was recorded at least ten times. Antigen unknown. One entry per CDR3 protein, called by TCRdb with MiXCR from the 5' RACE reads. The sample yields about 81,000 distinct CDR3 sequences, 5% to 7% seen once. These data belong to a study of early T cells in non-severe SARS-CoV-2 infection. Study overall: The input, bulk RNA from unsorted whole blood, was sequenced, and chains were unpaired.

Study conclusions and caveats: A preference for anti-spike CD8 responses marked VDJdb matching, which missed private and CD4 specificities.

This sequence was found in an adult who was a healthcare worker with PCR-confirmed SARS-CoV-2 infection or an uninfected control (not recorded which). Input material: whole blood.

CDR3 sequence reads: CAISEPGLAGDTQYF. The CDR3 nucleotides are TGTGCCATCAGTGAACCGGGACTAGCGGGGGATACGCAGTATTTT. V gene TRBV10-3 combines with J gene TRBJ2-3, with 13 bases aligning to TRBD2. The germline gives CDR1 ENHRY, CDR2 SYGVKD. V was pared by 3 bases and J by 6 bases, with 3 bases of the junction left unmatched. The CDR3 is 15 amino acids.